These 15 T cell receptor beta chains originate from one sample sequenced in a study of OX40 agonist ivuxolimab in advanced cancers. Clones were read by immunoSEQ multiplex PCR, and TCRdb kept only the in-frame ones, dropping some. Among around 110,000 clones listed, approximately 89% were seen once. The specimen comprised CD4+ or CD8+ T cells sorted from blood, sampled in a trial of the OX40 agonist ivuxolimab. These receptor sequences come from an adult with an advanced solid tumor such as melanoma, head and neck, liver or kidney cancer.

The chain uses TRBV5-6 and TRBJ2-5; D gene unclear. The J call is uncertain, as TRBJ2-7 better fits the DNA end. Germline CDR1 is SGHDT and CDR2 is YYEEEE. This CDR3 has 18 amino acids. The CDR3 sequence: CASSLDVGQPNWVYEQYF. DNA for the CDR3: TGTGCCAGCAGCTTGGATGTCGGGCAGCCAAATTGGGTCTACGAGCAGTACTTC.

The chain has TRBV14 and TRBJ2-7, with D perhaps TRBD1 (6 bases). Trimming stripped 4 bases from V and 4 bases from J, with 20 bases between. Germline values: CDR1 SGHDN, CDR2 FVKESK. This CDR3 contains 16 residues. The CDR3 DNA reads TGTGCCAGCAGCCCTTATCAAGGCAGGGGAGCTTACGAGCAGTACTTC. It is translated as CASSPYQGRGAYEQYF.

The chain joins TRBV15 to TRBJ2-3, with D perhaps matching TRBD2 (7 bases). V was trimmed by 11 bases and J by 1 base, leaving 19 bases between them. Germline V gene sequence: CDR1 LNHNV, CDR2 YYDKDF (reference sequence). The CDR3 sequence is 15 residues long. CDR3 sequence reads: CASLRGGDGTDTQYF. The CDR3 DNA reads TGTGCCTCCCTGCGCGGGGGCGATGGCACAGATACGCAGTATTTT.

The V call is TRBV28, the J call TRBJ1-3; D is ambiguous. The germline V and J ends were trimmed by 2 bases and 0 bases, with 11 bases remaining between them. Looked up from germline, CDR1 is MDHEN and CDR2 is SYDVKM. The CDR3 is 16 amino acids. CDR3 in amino acids: CASSLEAASSGNTIYF. The CDR3 DNA is TGTGCCAGCAGTTTAGAGGCGGCAAGCTCTGGAAACACCATATATTTT.

The chain has TRBV7-9 and TRBJ2-3; TRBD2 matches 9 bases. V was pared by 6 bases and J by 2 bases, with 9 bases of the junction left unmatched. The CDR3 spans 16 residues. Germline V gene lookup returns CDR1 SEHNR and CDR2 FQNEAQ (reference sequence). The CDR3 bases are TGTGCCAGCAGTCAGCCCCTAGCGGGAAACACAGATACGCAGTATTTT. It yields the protein CASSQPLAGNTDTQYF. The full variable domain, with the rest looked up from reference TRBV7-9 and TRBJ2-3, is DTGVSQNPRHKITKRGQNVTFRCDPISEHNRLYWYRQTLGQGPEFLTYFQNEAQLEKSRLLSDRFSAERPKGSFSTLEIQRTEQGDSAMYLCASSQPLAGNTDTQYFGPGTRLTVL.

The chain joins TRBV7-9 to TRBJ2-5; 9 bases align to TRBD2. CDR3 length: 15 residues. Germline loops: CDR1 SEHNR, CDR2 FQNEAQ (reference sequence). After removal of 7 bases from V and 3 bases from J, the junction contained 9 bases not matched to a gene. The CDR3 spells CASTPGASGEETQYF. CDR3 bases: TGTGCCAGCACACCCGGGGCTAGCGGGGAAGAGACCCAGTACTTC.

V and J are TRBV5-1 and TRBJ2-3, with D hard to call. This CDR3 comprises 14 residues. V was clipped by 1 base and J by 4 bases, with 10 bases between them. Germline CDR1 reads SGHRS; CDR2 reads YFSETQ. In DNA, the CDR3 is TGCGCCAGCAGCTTGTTCCCAGGTTCAGATACGCAGTATTTT. Translated: CASSLFPGSDTQYF.

CDR3 amino acids: CAISRSRGLVNYGYTF. In nucleotides, the CDR3 is TGTGCCATCAGTCGGAGTCGGGGTTTAGTTAACTATGGCTACACCTTC. The genes are TRBV10-3 and TRBJ1-2; D gene ambiguous. Per germline, CDR1 ENHRY and CDR2 SYGVKD. The CDR3 covers 16 residues. V shed 5 bases and J shed 1 base, with 17 bases lying between them.

To note about this clone: Distinct nucleotide sequences in the sample also encode this CDR3. V gene TRBV6-5 combines with J gene TRBJ2-7; the match to TRBD1 covers 7 bases. The CDR3 sequence is 14 residues long. Trimming removed 2 bases from V and 3 bases from J; junction bases left unmatched: 4. Germline CDR1 reads MNHEY; CDR2 reads SVGAGI. CDR3 in amino acids: CASSYGTGDYEQYF. The CDR3 coding sequence is TGTGCCAGCAGTTACGGAACAGGGGACTACGAGCAGTACTTC.

The V call is TRBV9, the J call TRBJ1-5; TRBD1 matches at 10 bases. The germline CDR1 and CDR2 sequences are SGDLS and YYNGEE. V was pared by 4 bases and J by 5 bases, with 6 bases of the junction left unmatched. This CDR3 has 15 amino acids. CDR3 in amino acids: CASSPRGTGDQPQHF. The CDR3 DNA sequence: TGTGCCAGCAGCCCTCGGGGGACAGGGGATCAGCCCCAGCATTTT.

The chain recombines TRBV4-1 with TRBJ1-1, with D hard to call. V shed 4 bases and J shed 10 bases, with 22 bases lying between them. Germline assignment: CDR1 MGHRA and CDR2 YSYEKL. The CDR3 runs 15 residues. CDR3 in DNA: TGCGCCAGCAGCCTTGGGAGGAGTGAACGTCCGGGAGCTTTCTTT. This codes for CASSLGRSERPGAFF.

V gene TRBV4-1 combines with J gene TRBJ2-7; D is perhaps TRBD1 (6 bases). V was pared by 2 bases and J by 3 bases, with 11 bases between. This CDR3 spans 14 amino acids. Germline lookup yields CDR1 MGHRA and CDR2 YSYEKL. The CDR3 sequence: CASSQPGHIYEQYF. In nucleotides, the CDR3 is TGCGCCAGCAGCCAACCGGGACACATCTACGAGCAGTACTTC.

This clone was detected only once. J is TRBJ2-7 and V is TRBV7-2; 8 bases fit TRBD2. Germline V CDR1 and CDR2: SGHTA, FQGNSA. The trim removed 0 bases at V and 0 bases at J, leaving 10 bases unmatched. The CDR3 sequence is 18 residues long. Here the CDR3 reads CASSLAGVAGLASYEQYF. CDR3 nucleotide sequence: TGTGCCAGCAGCTTAGCGGGGGTAGCGGGACTTGCCTCCTACGAGCAGTACTTC.

V is TRBV7-3 and J is TRBJ2-3; tentative D call: TRBD1 (6 bases). V was pared by 5 bases and J by 2 bases, with 11 bases between. Germline V lookup: CDR1 SGHTA, CDR2 FQGTGA. CDR3 length equals 14 residues. The CDR3 is CASSQGQITDTQYF. As DNA, the CDR3 is TGTGCCAGCAGCCAGGGACAAATCACAGATACGCAGTATTTT.

The chain is built from TRBV10-3 and TRBJ2-1, with D perhaps TRBD2 (5 bases). CDR1 is ENHRY, CDR2 SYGVKD, per germline. CDR3 size: 12 residues. V was clipped by 7 bases and J by 7 bases, with 11 bases between them. DNA for the CDR3: TGTGCCATCACCTCGACTATAAATGAGCAGTTCTTC. Its protein product is CAITSTINEQFF.